This T cell receptor beta chain came from a study of blood T cell repertoires in COVID-19. Across the whole study: Recovered participants had two consecutive negative NP/OP PCR tests, healthcare professional clearance, or symptom resolution. PBMCs, B-cell-depleted T cells, or T cells were the source of the cDNA or gDNA that made up the material.

The study drew participants aged about 18 to 89 years from about two dozen US areas. The assay was immunoSEQ multiplex PCR, and TCRdb's table has in-frame clones only and misses some. The sample lists over 200,000 clones, approximately 87% occurring once. The CDR3 totals 13 residues. From germline, CDR1 is MNHEY and CDR2 SVGEGT. V was pared by 5 bases and J by 1 base, with 7 bases between. The chain links TRBV6-2 or TRBV6-3 to TRBJ2-3, with unresolved D. The sample taken for sequencing was PBMCs or T cells enriched from blood (not recorded which). The sequence came from a woman in her 50s in a cohort exposed to, infected with or recovered from COVID-19 (not recorded which). The CDR3 DNA follows: TGTGCCAGCAGTAACCGCGGCACAGATACGCAGTATTTT. Translation gives CASSNRGTDTQYF.